One and the same sample provided the 26 T cell receptor beta chains below, sequenced in a study of T cells in Graves' hyperthyroidism and ophthalmopathy. What was amplified from RNA transcripts were TCR beta CDR3 regions. The HTBI primer set served for first-round RT-PCR of the TCR CDR3. TCRdb recomputed calls from the multiplex PCR reads with MiXCR, one row per CDR3 protein. This sample has 500,000 or so distinct CDR3 sequences, with about 16% found just once. Sequencing was carried out using blood. Receptors were obtained from a woman in her twenties or thirties with Graves' ophthalmopathy.

This clonotype was counted a few times. The chain uses TRBV10-2 and TRBJ1-2; a possible D gene is TRBD1 (6 bases). V lost 8 bases to trimming and J lost 6 bases, with 13 bases between them. This CDR3 has 12 amino acids. Germline V lookup: CDR1 WSHSY, CDR2 SAAADI. The DNA of the CDR3 is TGCGCCAGCCAGGGGCAGGGTAATGGCTACACCTTC. It translates to CASQGQGNGYTF.

In this sample, this clonotype turned up a few times. The J gene is TRBJ2-4, the V gene TRBV30, with TRBD1 as a possible D gene (5 bases). Germline CDR1 reads GTSNPN; CDR2 reads SVGIG (reference sequence). The ends were cut back, 3 bases at V and 7 bases at J, with 22 bases in the middle. This CDR3 contains 16 residues. The CDR3 loop is CAWRPIGQRVGNIQYF. CDR3 nucleotides: TGTGCCTGGAGGCCGATAGGACAACGGGTTGGGAACATTCAGTACTTC.

This clonotype was found many times. This chain joins TRBV28 and TRBJ2-7; 8 nucleotides line up with TRBD1. V lost 6 bases, J lost 4 bases, and 2 bases stayed unmatched. The germline CDR1 and CDR2 sequences are MDHEN and SYDVKM. This CDR3 comprises 12 residues. The DNA of the CDR3 is TGTGCCAGCAGAAGGACAGGGTACGAGCAGTACTTC. Protein: CASRRTGYEQYF.

This clonotype was counted many times. V usage is TRBV7-2 and J usage is TRBJ1-4, with a possible D match to TRBD1 (6 bases). Trimming left V 4 bases short and J 6 bases short, with 12 bases between. The CDR3 is made up of 14 amino acids. Germline values: CDR1 SGHTA, CDR2 FQGNSA. CDR3 nucleotide sequence: TGTGCCAGCAGCTCACAGGGCCGGGATGAAAAACTGTTTTTT. Its protein is CASSSQGRDEKLFF.

In its sample, this clonotype was seen many times. The gene calls are TRBV7-3 and TRBJ2-1, with 11 nucleotides matching TRBD2. This CDR3 contains 17 residues. Unmatched junction bases numbered 15, after V lost 6 bases and J lost 8 bases. The V gene's germline CDR1 is SGHTA and CDR2 FQGTGA. This CDR3 reads CASSSAGSGRVNDEQFF. The CDR3 nucleotides are TGTGCCAGCAGTTCCGCGGGTAGCGGGAGGGTTAACGATGAGCAGTTCTTC.

This clonotype was found many times. The chain is built from TRBV29-1 and TRBJ2-1; D might be TRBD2 (5 bases). Trimming took off 3 bases at V and 6 bases at J, with 9 bases between the two ends. CDR1 is SQVTM, CDR2 ANQGSEA, per germline. CDR3 length: 12 amino acids. CDR3 nucleotides: TGCAGCGTTGATCGTAGCGCCAATGAGCAGTTCTTC. Encoded protein: CSVDRSANEQFF.

This clonotype was detected a few times. The CDR3 region has the DNA TGTGCCAGCAGTCCCCCAGCGGGAGTCGGGGAGACCCAGTACTTC. It is translated as CASSPPAGVGETQYF. The rearrangement joins TRBV6-1 to TRBJ2-5, with TRBD2 matching over 8 bases. Germline V CDR1 and CDR2: MNHNS, SASEGT. The trim removed 5 bases at V and 5 bases at J, leaving 10 bases unmatched. This CDR3 spans 15 amino acids.

The chain joins TRBV13 to TRBJ1-4; D gene ambiguous. Germline V gives CDR1 PRHDT, CDR2 FYEKMQ (reference sequence). V shed 6 bases and J shed 3 bases, with 8 bases lying between them. The CDR3 has 13 amino acids. The CDR3 is CASSTEANEKLFF. Here the CDR3 DNA reads TGTGCCAGCAGTACAGAGGCTAATGAAAAACTGTTTTTT.

There are a few counts of this clonotype. The gene calls are TRBV5-1 and TRBJ1-1, with TRBD1 matching 7 bases. The V gene's germline CDR1 is SGHRS and CDR2 YFSETQ. V lost 2 bases and J lost 7; bases outside the gene matches: 2. The length of the CDR3 is 12 residues. The CDR3 reads CASSFGQDEAFF. The DNA for the CDR3 is TGCGCCAGCAGCTTTGGACAGGATGAAGCTTTCTTT.

This clonotype showed up just a few times. The chain joins TRBV6-1 to TRBJ1-6; a possible D gene is TRBD1 (5 bases). Germline-derived CDR1 and CDR2 are MNHNS and SASEGT. V was cut by 11 bases and J by 5 bases, with 13 bases left in between. CDR3 length: 13 residues. CDR3 sequence (DNA): TGTGCCTCAGGGTCTTACGATAATTCACCCCTCCACTTT. Amino acid sequence: CASGSYDNSPLHF.

This clonotype was detected many times. The V and J genes are TRBV5-6 and TRBJ2-5; D uncertain. Germline loops: CDR1 SGHDT, CDR2 YYEEEE. Trimming removed 6 bases at V and 5 bases at J, with 20 bases between. The CDR3 contains 15 residues. The CDR3 DNA follows: TGTGCCAGCACCCCCTTGGACGAGTTGTCGGAGACCCAGTACTTC. This sequence encodes CASTPLDELSETQYF.

This chain joins TRBV7-3 and TRBJ1-6, with a weak D call TRBD1 (6 bases). Trimming shortened V by 4 bases and J by 14 bases, and 15 bases separated the two germline ends. The CDR3 runs 13 residues. The germline gives CDR1 SGHTA, CDR2 FQGTGA. CDR3 DNA: TGTGCCAGCAGCTCCGGAGGGGCAGGGGCCCTCCACTTT. This codes for CASSSGGAGALHF. The entire variable domain, with the rest obtained from reference TRBV7-3 and TRBJ1-6, is as follows: GAGVSQTPSNKVTEKGKYVELRCDPISGHTALYWYRQSLGQGPEFLIYFQGTGAADDSGLPNDRFFAVRPEGSVSTLKIQRTERGDSAVYLCASSSGGAGALHFGNGTRLTVT.

Details on this clonotype: Relative to the germline gene, one junction end is altered; a read error may explain this. The chain joins TRBV7-7 to TRBJ2-5; D is uncertain. The CDR3 has 13 amino acids. Looked up from germline, CDR1 is SSHAT and CDR2 is FNYEAQ (reference sequence). Here the CDR3 reads CASSAGSQETQYF. The CDR3 bases are TGTGCTAGCAGCGCCGGGTCCCAAGAGACCCAGTACTTC.

The chain employs TRBV20-1 and TRBJ1-6; the match to TRBD1 covers 8 bases. CDR1 is DFQATT, CDR2 SNEGSKA, per germline (reference sequence). The CDR3 sequence is 13 residues long. V lost 6 bases to trimming and J lost 10 bases; unmatched junction nucleotides: 8. In nucleotides, the CDR3 is TGCAGTGCCAAGGACAGGGAACAGTCACCCCTCCACTTT. This gives the protein CSAKDREQSPLHF.

The CDR3 coding sequence is TGCGCCACCTCAGGGTGGGGTAATGAAAAACTGTTTTTT. Its protein product is CATSGWGNEKLFF. V gene TRBV4-1 combines with J gene TRBJ1-4; perhaps TRBD1 as D (5 bases). V lost 10 bases, J lost 4 bases, and 13 bases lay in between. The CDR3 covers 13 residues. The V gene's germline CDR1 is MGHRA and CDR2 YSYEKL.

The chain is built from TRBV10-3 and TRBJ2-5, with 10 bases fitting TRBD2. The junction had 3 bases not matched to a gene; V was cut back by 3 bases and J by 2 bases. Germline CDR1 reads ENHRY; CDR2 reads SYGVKD. This CDR3 has 15 residues. CDR3 in amino acids: CAISDSGRSQETQYF. The CDR3, as DNA: TGTGCCATCAGTGATAGCGGGAGGTCTCAAGAGACCCAGTACTTC.

About this clonotype itself: A read error is possible here, since a much larger clone lies one base away. The V call is TRBV4-1, the J call TRBJ2-1, with TRBD2 as a possible D gene (5 bases). TRBJ2-7 explains the end of the DNA better; the J call may be wrong. CDR1 is MGHRA and CDR2 is YSYEKL in the germline V gene. The CDR3 sequence is 16 residues long. The CDR3 bases are TGCGCCAGCAGGAGCTACGAGGGCGGATCCTACAATGAGCAGTACTTC. It specifies CASRSYEGGSYNEQYF.

This clonotype was detected ten times or more. The chain employs TRBV11-2 and TRBJ1-1; D remains ambiguous. The CDR3 extends over 19 amino acids. Trimming cost V 1 base and J 1 base, with 22 bases left between them. Germline V gene sequence: CDR1 SGHAT, CDR2 FQNNGV. CDR3 in amino acids: CASSLGRVFSTPSNTEAFF. CDR3 nucleotides: TGTGCCAGCAGCTTAGGTCGGGTTTTCTCAACACCTTCGAACACTGAAGCTTTCTTT.

This clonotype appeared many times. J is TRBJ1-5 and V is TRBV24-1; D unresolved. V lost 9 bases and J lost 1, with 15 bases in between. Germline V lookup: CDR1 KGHDR, CDR2 SFDVKD. This CDR3 spans 15 amino acids. The DNA of the CDR3 is TGTGCCACCTTGGGCGCCTGGAGCAGCAATCAGCCCCAGCATTTT. Translation: CATLGAWSSNQPQHF.

This clonotype was seen a few times. The chain couples TRBV4-2 to TRBJ2-1, with 9 bases identical to TRBD1. The CDR3 runs to 15 residues. The junction had 2 bases not matched to a gene; V was cut back by 1 base and J by 4 bases. The germline V gene encodes CDR1 LGHNA and CDR2 YNFKEQ. The DNA for the CDR3 is TGTGCCAGCAGCCAAGGGGACAGGGATTACAATGAGCAGTTCTTC. Its translation is CASSQGDRDYNEQFF.

In this sample, this clonotype turned up many times. The rearrangement links TRBV28 to TRBJ2-1; maybe TRBD2 (5 bases). The CDR3 loop spans 14 amino acids. V lost 3 bases, J lost 2 bases, and 8 bases lay in between. Germline V CDR1 and CDR2: MDHEN, SYDVKM. CDR3 protein: CASSFEGTYNEQFF. In DNA, the CDR3 is TGTGCCAGCAGTTTTGAGGGCACCTACAATGAGCAGTTCTTC.

The rearrangement uses TRBV12-3 or TRBV12-4 and TRBJ2-1; 12 nucleotides line up with TRBD2. The CDR3 extends over 15 amino acids. J lost 9 bases, V lost 6 bases, and 9 bases had no gene match. CDR3 region: CASRVLAGGPGEQFF. CDR3 DNA sequence: TGTGCCAGCAGGGTTCTAGCGGGAGGGCCGGGTGAGCAGTTCTTC.

This clonotype was found a few times. The J gene is TRBJ2-7, the V gene TRBV7-9; 9 nucleotides line up with TRBD2. The CDR3 runs to 15 residues. Germline trimming cut 2 bases from V and 5 bases from J; bases unmatched to any gene: 7. Germline V lookup: CDR1 SEHNR, CDR2 FQNEAQ (reference sequence). The CDR3, as DNA: TGTGCCAGCAGCTTAAGGCGGGAGGGCCTAAACGAGCAGTACTTC. Translating gives CASSLRREGLNEQYF.

The rearrangement joins TRBV19 to TRBJ2-1, with D perhaps matching TRBD1 or TRBD2 (5 bases each). Deletions cut 6 bases from V and 6 bases from J, with 12 bases between. Germline assignment: CDR1 LNHDA and CDR2 SQIVND (reference sequence). There are 13 residues in the CDR3. Here the CDR3 reads CASRGRGTNEQFF. The CDR3, as DNA: TGTGCCAGTAGGGGACGCGGAACCAATGAGCAGTTCTTC.

This clonotype has at least ten counts. The J gene is TRBJ2-1, the V gene TRBV12-3 or TRBV12-4, with no clear D. Between the trimmed V and J ends, which lost 7 bases and 7 bases, there was a span of 11 bases. This CDR3 has 12 residues. The CDR3 nucleotides read TGTGCCAGCACCCTTGACCAGAATGAGCAGTTCTTC. This gives the protein CASTLDQNEQFF.

This clonotype was observed a few times. V is TRBV20-1 and J is TRBJ2-7; 8 bases match TRBD2. The CDR3 consists of 15 residues. The germline CDR1 and CDR2 sequences are DFQATT and SNEGSKA (reference sequence). Trimming cost V 5 bases and J 4 bases; bases outside gene matches: 13. The chain's CDR3 is CSASVPGLGDYEQYF. CDR3 nucleotide sequence: TGCAGTGCTTCGGTCCCGGGACTAGGGGATTACGAGCAGTACTTC.